This TCR beta chain was sequenced during a study of breast tumors, draining lymph nodes, adjacent tissues (dated by TCRdb to 2016 to 2017). With regard to the full study: TCR beta repertoires were compared across tumor, adjacent nontumor tissue and axillary lymph nodes obtained from breast cancer patients. In human breast cancer, the study set out to assess how tumor, surrounding tissue and draining lymph node repertoires relate to one another and whether T cells might be exchanged between them. What the study reported, not specific to this receptor: In luminal-like breast cancer, tumor and nontumor tissue repertoires resembled each other significantly more than in basal-like breast cancer. The data were judged consistent with most tumor T cells deriving from the lymph node and then expanding within tumor tissue. Tumor T-cell repertoires showed less diversity than lymph node repertoires and more diversity than nontumor tissue repertoires, and tumor T-cell repertoires showed preferential V and J gene usage. The study presented the conclusion that tumor T cells originate in lymph nodes as consistent with a hypothesis, not as something directly demonstrated.

Lymph node samples came from the axillary draining lymph nodes of breast cancer patients. These reads were obtained on an Illumina HiSeq 2000. Multiplex PCR amplification was used to build the TCR beta chain libraries. High-throughput sequencing was used to analyze the amplified TCR beta chain products. TCRdb passed the public sequencing reads through fastp at Q25 and MiXCR, retaining productive beta sequences. Merged by CDR3 protein, the rows form single entries marked with the most common genes and DNA. The sample table lists around 170,000 distinct CDR3 sequences, 33% of them with a count of one. Together, the top ten hold 3.5% to 4.5% of the sample. A word on this clonotype: Its antigen remains undetermined. Base qualities are missing; no much larger clone stands one base away.

Sequencing input: axillary lymph node tissue. This receptor was identified in a female donor with breast cancer. Some clones in this sample may be carry-over from other donors' samples.

CDR3 sequence: CASSFFGGVANTGELFF. The bases are TGTGCCAGCAGCTTTTTTGGGGGAGTCGCGAACACCGGGGAGCTGTTTTTT. The chain links TRBV7-2 with TRBJ2-2; the D region may be TRBD1 or TRBD2, each matching 5 bases equally. V and J are truncated by 3 bases and 0 bases respectively, leaving an intervening sequence of 14 bases. The CDR3, cysteine through phenylalanine, is 17 amino acids long. Only the CDR3 region is kept as DNA, spanning 51 bases read in frame from base 1. The germline V gene sets CDR1 to SGHTA and CDR2 to FQGNSA.